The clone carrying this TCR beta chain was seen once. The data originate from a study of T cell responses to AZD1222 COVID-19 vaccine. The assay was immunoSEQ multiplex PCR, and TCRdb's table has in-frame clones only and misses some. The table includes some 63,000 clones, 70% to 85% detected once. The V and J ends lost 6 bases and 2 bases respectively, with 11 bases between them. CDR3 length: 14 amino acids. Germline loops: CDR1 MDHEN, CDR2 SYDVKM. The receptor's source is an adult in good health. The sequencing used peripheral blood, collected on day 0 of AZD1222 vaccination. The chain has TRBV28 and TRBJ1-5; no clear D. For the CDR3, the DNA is TGTGCCAGCAGGCCTCACAGCCGCAATCAGCCCCAGCATTTT. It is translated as CASRPHSRNQPQHF.